This T cell receptor (beta chain) was documented in a study of OX40 agonist ivuxolimab in advanced cancers. The V gene lost 5 bases and the J gene lost 0 bases, with 10 bases spanning the gap. From germline, CDR1 is SQVTM and CDR2 ANQGSEA. The CDR3 contains 13 residues. About this clone itself: Its antigen is currently unknown.

Clones were sequenced by immunoSEQ multiplex PCR, and TCRdb holds only the in-frame ones, with some missing. This repertoire shows some 44,000 clones, 80% found once; its top ten account for approximately 5.1%. Study-level findings and limits: Researchers did not determine the expanded peripheral T cells' antigen specificity. Clonal expansion among partial responders at 0.1-3.0 mg/kg ranked near the lowest.

The chain links TRBV29-1 to TRBJ1-1; weak D call: TRBD1 (6 bases). The sequenced sample was CD4+ or CD8+ T cells sorted from blood, obtained in a trial of the OX40 agonist ivuxolimab. This TCR derives from an adult with an advanced solid tumor such as melanoma, head and neck, liver or kidney cancer. Here the CDR3 DNA reads TGCAGCGTTTCGGACAGACTGAACACTGAAGCTTTCTTT. Residues: CSVSDRLNTEAFF.